The 24 T cell receptor beta chains below were found in one sample sequenced in a study of shared clonotypes between healthy human individuals. The data were produced by immunoSEQ multiplex PCR, yet TCRdb's version contains in-frame clones alone and is incomplete. The table has more than 1.2 million clones, roughly 98.5% seen once. Material: naive CD4+ T cells sorted from blood. As for subset: CD45RA+ positively selected. The receptors stem from a man in his thirties or forties in good health.

The chain combines TRBV19 with TRBJ2-3, with TRBD1 as a possible D gene (6 bases). CDR1 is LNHDA, CDR2 SQIVND, per germline (reference sequence). Deletions cut 5 bases from V and 6 bases from J, with 15 bases between. CDR3 length: 14 amino acids. The CDR3 DNA sequence: TGTGCCAGTAGTTGGGACACCGGACGCGATACGCAGTATTTT. It yields the protein CASSWDTGRDTQYF.

The rearrangement joins TRBV18 to TRBJ1-2; 9 bases fit TRBD1. V trimming: 1 base; J trimming: 0 bases; junction bases outside the gene matches: 9. This CDR3 contains 18 residues. The germline V gene has CDR1 KGHSH and CDR2 LQKENI. The CDR3 DNA is TGTGCCAGCTCACCACTTGGGGACAGGGTACGCCCTAACTATGGCTACACCTTC. It is translated as CASSPLGDRVRPNYGYTF.

This clone was detected only once. This chain uses TRBV2 with TRBJ2-5; D may be TRBD2 (5 bases). Germline V gene sequence: CDR1 SNHLY, CDR2 FYNNEI. The CDR3 runs 15 residues. V was pared by 1 base and J by 5 bases, with 14 bases between. The CDR3 sequence: CASSEELLAFETQYF. As DNA, the CDR3 is TGTGCCAGCAGTGAAGAATTGCTAGCCTTCGAGACCCAGTACTTC.

The chain is built from TRBV7-9 and TRBJ2-5; TRBD2 is a possible D gene (6 bases). The CDR3 is 13 residues long. The V gene lost 1 base and the J gene lost 4 bases, with 7 bases spanning the gap. CDR1 is SEHNR and CDR2 is FQNEAQ in the germline V gene (reference sequence). CDR3 in amino acids: CASSLERAETQYF. CDR3 coding DNA: TGTGCCAGCAGCTTAGAGCGGGCAGAGACCCAGTACTTC.

This chain connects TRBV10-3 to TRBJ1-2; TRBD1 agrees at 8 bases. The CDR3 totals 13 residues. The V gene's germline CDR1 is ENHRY and CDR2 SYGVKD. Germline trimming cut 7 bases from V and 4 bases from J; bases unmatched to any gene: 5. The CDR3 bases are TGTGCCATCACCGAGGACAGGGTCTATGGCTACACCTTC. As protein: CAITEDRVYGYTF.

The rearrangement links TRBV7-3 to TRBJ2-1, with 7 bases lining up with TRBD1. With V trimmed by 4 bases and J by 2 bases, 5 bases remained unmatched. CDR3 length: 15 amino acids. Germline V gene lookup returns CDR1 SGHTA and CDR2 FQGTGA. CDR3 DNA: TGTGCCAGCAGCTACGACAGGGCCGCCTACAATGAGCAGTTCTTC. It specifies CASSYDRAAYNEQFF.

V and J are TRBV6-4 and TRBJ2-2; TRBD2 agrees at 10 bases. After removal of 5 bases from V and 7 bases from J, the junction contained 13 bases not matched to a gene. The CDR3 is 17 residues long. The germline gives CDR1 MRHNA, CDR2 SNTAGT. CDR3 protein: CASSRLPSGRIGGELFF. CDR3 coding DNA: TGTGCCAGCAGTCGACTTCCTAGCGGGAGAATTGGCGGGGAGCTGTTTTTT.

The gene calls are TRBV28 and TRBJ2-1; D unresolved. With 6 bases removed from V and 2 bases from J, the gap between germline ends came to 17 bases. CDR3 length equals 16 residues. Germline V gene lookup returns CDR1 MDHEN and CDR2 SYDVKM. The CDR3 loop is CASSHAAGDTYNEQFF. The CDR3 coding sequence is TGTGCCAGCAGCCACGCCGCCGGAGACACCTACAATGAGCAGTTCTTC.

The CDR3 reads CASSLEQIYEQYF. In DNA form, the CDR3 reads TGTGCCAGCAGCTTGGAACAGATCTACGAGCAGTACTTC. The chain uses TRBV5-6 and TRBJ2-7; no clear D gene. Germline CDR1 SGHDT, CDR2 YYEEEE. This CDR3 is built from 13 residues. Trimming shortened V by 0 bases and J by 3 bases, and 7 bases separated the two germline ends.

A single count supports this clone. The chain is built from TRBV7-2 and TRBJ1-2; a possible D gene is TRBD1 (6 bases). CDR3 length equals 15 residues. Germline CDR1 and CDR2: SGHTA and FQGNSA. Trimming pared 2 bases from V and 0 bases from J, leaving 10 bases between. The DNA of the CDR3 is TGTGCCAGCAGCTTAAGGGACACCACTAACTATGGCTACACCTTC. This codes for CASSLRDTTNYGYTF.

In regard to this clone: Other DNA sequences in this specimen translate into the identical CDR3. The gene calls are TRBV28 and TRBJ2-1, with 8 positions matching TRBD2. J was trimmed by 2 bases and V by 6 bases; bases with no gene match: 3. This CDR3 region has 14 residues. CDR1 and CDR2 (germline): MDHEN, SYDVKM. Here the CDR3 DNA reads TGTGCCAGCAGAACGGGAGGGCCCTACAATGAGCAGTTCTTC. Its translation: CASRTGGPYNEQFF.

The gene calls are TRBV7-2 and TRBJ2-2, with D uncertain. Germline V gives CDR1 SGHTA, CDR2 FQGNSA. This CDR3 is built from 15 residues. V lost 3 bases, J lost 5 bases, and 13 bases lay in between. CDR3 sequence reads: CASSLARSGTGELFF. In DNA form, the CDR3 reads TGTGCCAGCAGCTTGGCCCGGTCTGGGACCGGGGAGCTGTTTTTT.

The chain links TRBV4-1 to TRBJ1-1, with unresolved D. Germline V gene data show CDR1 as MGHRA and CDR2 as YSYEKL. The CDR3 has 13 amino acids. V lost 10 bases to trimming and J lost 1 base, with 13 bases between them. The CDR3 loop is CATKIKPNTEAFF. CDR3 in DNA: TGCGCCACCAAAATTAAACCGAACACTGAAGCTTTCTTT.

The chain combines TRBV4-3 with TRBJ2-3, with D unclear. V lost 0 bases and J lost 1, with 5 bases in between. Germline V gene sequence: CDR1 LGHNA, CDR2 YSLEER. CDR3 length: 14 amino acids. CDR3 nucleotide sequence: TGCGCCAGCAGCCAAGATAGTGGCACAGATACGCAGTATTTT. Its protein is CASSQDSGTDTQYF.

V gene TRBV9 combines with J gene TRBJ2-1, with D perhaps matching TRBD2 (6 bases). Deletions cut 0 bases from V and 2 bases from J, with 18 bases between. The CDR3 spans 18 residues. Germline values: CDR1 SGDLS, CDR2 YYNGEE. The CDR3 bases are TGTGCCAGCAGCGTAGTCCCCCATAGCGGCAGAACCTACAATGAGCAGTTCTTC. Amino acid sequence: CASSVVPHSGRTYNEQFF.

The rearrangement links TRBV28 to TRBJ1-2; D perhaps matches TRBD1 (6 bases). The CDR3 is made up of 14 amino acids. V dropped 6 bases and J dropped 1 base, with 12 bases sitting between them. CDR1 MDHEN and CDR2 SYDVKM come from the germline V gene. The CDR3: CASRLQGNNYGYTF. The CDR3, as DNA: TGTGCCAGCAGGTTACAGGGAAATAACTATGGCTACACCTTC.

The chain employs TRBV10-3 and TRBJ2-7; no definite D call. Germline V gene sequence: CDR1 ENHRY, CDR2 SYGVKD. The V end lost 11 bases, the J end lost 5 bases, and 16 bases lay between the germline ends. This CDR3 is 12 amino acids long. CDR3 in DNA: TGTGCCGTTTCGATGCTGTCGAACGAGCAGTACTTC. It is translated as CAVSMLSNEQYF.

The genes are TRBV30 and TRBJ1-2; D is possibly TRBD1 (5 bases). Germline CDR1 GTSNPN, CDR2 SVGIG (reference sequence). The V gene lost 0 bases and the J gene lost 7 bases, with 15 bases spanning the gap. The CDR3 sequence is 14 residues long. The CDR3 sequence is CAWSVGGDRGGYTF. CDR3 DNA: TGTGCCTGGAGTGTTGGGGGAGATAGAGGTGGCTACACCTTC.

V usage is TRBV5-1 and J usage is TRBJ2-2, with 10 positions matching TRBD2. This CDR3 region has 15 residues. Germline V gene data show CDR1 as SGHRS and CDR2 as YFSETQ. Germline trimming cut 6 bases from V and 6 bases from J; bases unmatched to any gene: 8. CDR3 coding DNA: TGCGCCAGCAAACCCCTAGCGGGAGAACCCGGGGAGCTGTTTTTT. It codes for CASKPLAGEPGELFF.

J is TRBJ2-5 and V is TRBV5-1; D is perhaps TRBD2 (6 bases). Between the trimmed V and J ends, which lost 0 bases and 2 bases, there was a span of 8 bases. The CDR3 is made up of 14 amino acids. In germline, CDR1 is SGHRS, CDR2 YFSETQ. The CDR3 loop is CASSLGREQETQYF. CDR3 DNA: TGCGCCAGCAGCTTGGGGCGGGAACAAGAGACCCAGTACTTC.

The rearrangement links TRBV6-1 to TRBJ1-1; D not certain. Trimming cost V 4 bases and J 3 bases, with 12 bases left between them. Germline CDR1 is MNHNS and CDR2 is SASEGT. The CDR3 has 14 amino acids. The DNA for the CDR3 is TGTGCCAGCAGTGCGAGGTCCGATTACACTGAAGCTTTCTTT. Protein: CASSARSDYTEAFF.

The chain carries TRBV10-1 and TRBJ2-3; D remains ambiguous. The germline V gene encodes CDR1 WNHNN and CDR2 SYGVQD (reference sequence). This CDR3 is 16 amino acids long. Trimming left V 3 bases short and J 2 bases short, with 15 bases between. Here the CDR3 reads CASSEVGRSLTDTQYF. The CDR3 bases are TGCGCCAGCAGTGAAGTGGGAAGAAGCCTCACAGATACGCAGTATTTT.

The rearrangement uses TRBV28 and TRBJ2-5, with 14 bases that match TRBD2. Germline CDR1 reads MDHEN; CDR2 reads SYDVKM. The CDR3 spans 20 residues. The V and J ends lost 4 bases and 1 base, in that order; junction bases with no gene match: 14. CDR3 sequence: CASSWAKAGLAGDGQETQYF. The CDR3 region has the DNA TGTGCCAGCAGTTGGGCAAAAGCGGGACTAGCGGGAGACGGCCAAGAGACCCAGTACTTC.

The chain employs TRBV7-6 and TRBJ1-3; D remains ambiguous. Germline-derived CDR1 and CDR2 are SGHVS and FNYEAQ. The CDR3 has 16 residues. V lost 5 bases to trimming and J lost 0 bases, with 14 bases between them. The CDR3 region has the DNA TGTGCCAGCAGCCCTAATCAGGCGGACTCTGGAAACACCATATATTTT. Its translation: CASSPNQADSGNTIYF.